Described below is a single T cell receptor (beta chain) sequence and its context. Generated by immunoSEQ multiplex PCR, the TCRdb table keeps only in-frame clones and is missing some. Of over 200,000 clones listed, over 75% are singletons. V gave up 0 bases and J gave up 4 bases; unmatched junction bases: 4. Germline CDR1 is SGHRS and CDR2 is YFSETQ. The CDR3 is 15 residues long. The sample comes from a study of blood T cell repertoires in COVID-19. Sequenced sample: PBMCs or T cells enriched from blood (not recorded which). The TCR sequence derives from a man between 40 and 49 years old who had recovered from COVID-19. This chain links TRBV5-1 with TRBJ2-5; TRBD2 agrees at 9 bases. For the CDR3, the DNA is TGCGCCAGCAGCTTGGAAGGCGGGAGGGGAGAGACCCAGTACTTC. This encodes CASSLEGGRGETQYF.